The next 21 T cell receptor beta chains were all read from a single sample in a study of beta chain features in type 1 diabetes. Isolated RNA was reverse transcribed in full, so expressed TCRB transcripts were sequenced. Method: immunoSEQ multiplex PCR; TCRdb's copy keeps in-frame clones and lacks some. This table holds some 160,000 clones, approximately 8.7% found once. Study-wide findings and caveats: In every one of the four CD4+ subsets, TCRB CDR3s were moderately but significantly shorter in Type 1 diabetes patients.

No cognate antigen is known for these TCRs. The specimen sequenced was central memory CD4+ T cells from blood. The receptors were gathered from a woman under 40 with type 1 diabetes.

This clone has more than one count but fewer than ten. The chain is built from TRBV6-6 and TRBJ1-3; D is ambiguous. V was shortened by 8 bases and J by 5 bases, with 10 bases between the two germline ends. CDR3 length: 12 amino acids. Germline values: CDR1 MNHNY, CDR2 SVGAGI (reference sequence). The CDR3 is CASAENRNTIYF. Here the CDR3 DNA reads TGTGCCAGCGCCGAAAACAGAAACACCATATATTTT.

This clone was counted between two and nine times. The gene calls are TRBV29-1 and TRBJ2-5; 7 bases align to TRBD1. V was pared by 7 bases and J by 0 bases, with 5 bases of the junction left unmatched. Per the germline V gene, CDR1 is SQVTM and CDR2 is ANQGSEA. There are 13 residues in the CDR3. The CDR3 reads CSASQGNQETQYF. CDR3 in DNA: TGCAGCGCATCACAGGGGAACCAAGAGACCCAGTACTTC.

This clone was counted a few times. The gene calls are TRBV7-9 and TRBJ2-1; unclear D gene. Looked up from germline, CDR1 is SEHNR and CDR2 is FQNEAQ (reference sequence). V lost 11 bases, J lost 3 bases, and 8 bases lay in between. The CDR3 runs 11 residues. The CDR3 sequence is CAPEDYNEQFF. The CDR3 DNA is TGTGCCCCCGAGGACTACAATGAGCAGTTCTTC.

This clone was observed a handful of times. This chain connects TRBV7-9 to TRBJ1-5; the match to TRBD1 covers 8 bases. The germline gives CDR1 SEHNR, CDR2 FQNEAQ (reference sequence). The CDR3 is made up of 16 amino acids. Losses at the gene ends were 1 base for V and 6 bases for J; bases not matched to a gene: 8. Here the CDR3 DNA reads TGTGCCAGCAGCTTAGATTTCGGACAGGGCGGTCAGCCCCAGCATTTT. Its translation: CASSLDFGQGGQPQHF.

This clone was found a few times. The chain links TRBV6-6 to TRBJ2-7; TRBD1 matches at 8 bases. The CDR3 spans 15 residues. The germline V gene has CDR1 MNHNY and CDR2 SVGAGI (reference sequence). V shed 6 bases, J shed 0 bases, and the junction held 7 bases outside the gene matches. The CDR3, as DNA: TGTGCCAGCAGGTGGACAGGGACCAACTCCTACGAGCAGTACTTC. Translation gives CASRWTGTNSYEQYF.

The genes are TRBV5-4 and TRBJ2-1; TRBD2 matches at 9 bases. CDR1 and CDR2 (germline): SGHNT, YYREEE (reference sequence). The CDR3 sequence is 16 residues long. V shed 4 bases and J 0 bases; nucleotides not matched to a gene: 5. The DNA for the CDR3 is TGTGCCAGCAGCCGGGTTAGCGGGAGCTCCTACAATGAGCAGTTCTTC. It encodes CASSRVSGSSYNEQFF.

The gene calls are TRBV11-2 and TRBJ1-1; D is unclear. The CDR3 is made up of 13 amino acids. V lost 3 bases, J lost 5 bases, and 10 bases lay in between. Germline CDR1 reads SGHAT; CDR2 reads FQNNGV. The CDR3 protein is CASSFRESTEAFF. CDR3 DNA: TGTGCCAGCAGCTTCCGAGAGTCGACTGAAGCTTTCTTT. Drawing the rest from reference TRBV11-2 and TRBJ1-1, the complete variable domain is EAGVAQSPRYKIIEKRQSVAFWCNPISGHATLYWYQQILGQGPKLLIQFQNNGVVDDSQLPKDRFSAERLKGVDSTLKIQPAKLEDSAVYLCASSFRESTEAFFGQGTRLTVV.

This clone was counted a few times. The chain links TRBV5-1 to TRBJ2-1; 9 bases are shared with TRBD1. In germline, CDR1 is SGHRS, CDR2 YFSETQ. The CDR3 runs 16 residues. The ends lost 3 bases at V and 5 bases at J; junction bases unmatched: 9. DNA for the CDR3: TGCGCCAGCAGCTGGGGGGACAGGGATAAGAACAATGAGCAGTTCTTC. It specifies CASSWGDRDKNNEQFF.

This clone was seen only a few times. The J gene is TRBJ2-7, the V gene TRBV27; 7 positions match TRBD1. This CDR3 comprises 14 residues. Per the germline V gene, CDR1 is MNHEY and CDR2 is SMNVEV (reference sequence). Trimming at V came to 5 bases and at J to 3 bases, leaving 7 bases not matched to a gene. Here the CDR3 DNA reads TGTGCCAGCAGTCGGACAGGCGTAGTCTACGAGCAGTACTTC. Translating gives CASSRTGVVYEQYF.

The rearrangement uses TRBV27 and TRBJ1-1; TRBD1 matches 8 bases. V trimming: 6 bases; J trimming: 8 bases; junction bases outside the gene matches: 2. The germline gives CDR1 MNHEY, CDR2 SMNVEV (reference sequence). The CDR3 totals 11 residues. The CDR3: CASRGQGEAFF. CDR3 coding DNA: TGTGCCAGCAGAGGACAGGGAGAAGCTTTCTTT.

V usage is TRBV7-3 and J usage is TRBJ2-6; 7 positions match TRBD1. The CDR3 is 16 amino acids. Germline CDR1 and CDR2: SGHTA and FQGTGA. Losses at the gene ends were 5 bases for V and 4 bases for J; bases not matched to a gene: 8. This CDR3 is CASSDSTGSGANVLTF. In DNA, the CDR3 is TGTGCCAGCAGCGATTCGACAGGGTCAGGGGCCAACGTCCTGACTTTC.

This chain uses TRBV18 with TRBJ1-1, with 8 bases matching TRBD1. V shed 4 bases and J 3 bases; nucleotides not matched to a gene: 4. The CDR3 length is 14 residues. The germline CDR1 and CDR2 sequences are KGHSH and LQKENI. The CDR3, as DNA: TGTGCCAGCTCACAAGGACAGGGACACACTGAAGCTTTCTTT. Its protein is CASSQGQGHTEAFF.

In its sample, this clone was seen a few times. The rearrangement links TRBV29-1 to TRBJ1-1; D gene uncertain. Germline V gene lookup returns CDR1 SQVTM and CDR2 ANQGSEA. Trimming stripped 6 bases from V and 2 bases from J, with 7 bases between. This CDR3 region has 11 residues. The CDR3 loop reads CSVRHNTEAFF. CDR3 sequence (DNA): TGCAGCGTCAGACACAACACTGAAGCTTTCTTT.

The chain carries TRBV27 and TRBJ2-7, with D unresolved. CDR3 size: 13 residues. V lost 3 bases to trimming and J lost 3 bases, with 9 bases between them. Germline V gives CDR1 MNHEY, CDR2 SMNVEV (reference sequence). CDR3 DNA: TGTGCCAGCAGTTTCCTTCCCAGCTACGAGCAGTACTTC. This codes for CASSFLPSYEQYF.

This clone was counted only a few times. The J gene is TRBJ2-3, the V gene TRBV29-1; D gene uncertain. In germline, CDR1 is SQVTM, CDR2 ANQGSEA. V lost 3 bases, J lost 3 bases, and 4 bases lay in between. The CDR3 spans 11 residues. The DNA of the CDR3 is TGCAGCGTTGAGGAGACAGATACGCAGTATTTT. Translation gives CSVEETDTQYF.

In its sample, this clone was seen a few times. The chain uses TRBV25-1 and TRBJ2-7; 9 nucleotides match TRBD1. This CDR3 is built from 14 residues. Per the germline V gene, CDR1 is MGHDK and CDR2 is SYGVNS. V lost 6 bases, J lost 3 bases, and 6 bases stayed unmatched. CDR3 DNA: TGTGCCAGCAGAGATGACAGGGGGGGCTACGAGCAGTACTTC. Translated: CASRDDRGGYEQYF.

V is TRBV4-2 and J is TRBJ2-4, with 10 bases aligning to TRBD2. This CDR3 is built from 19 residues. The J segment lost 0 bases and the V segment lost 0 bases, leaving 8 bases of the junction unmatched. Germline values: CDR1 LGHNA, CDR2 YNFKEQ. This CDR3 is CASSQDRASGSVAKNIQYF. As DNA, the CDR3 is TGTGCCAGCAGCCAAGATCGGGCTAGCGGGAGTGTAGCCAAAAACATTCAGTACTTC.

This clone was counted between two and nine times. The chain is built from TRBV28 and TRBJ1-5; maybe TRBD1 (6 bases). CDR1 and CDR2 from the germline V gene are MDHEN and SYDVKM. Trimming removed 5 bases at V and 6 bases at J, with 11 bases between. The CDR3 has 13 amino acids. The CDR3 loop reads CASSTGRSQPQHF. CDR3 nucleotide sequence: TGTGCCAGCAGTACAGGGCGAAGTCAGCCCCAGCATTTT.

This clone was seen only a few times. The V gene is TRBV27, the J gene TRBJ2-3; no definite D call. The CDR3 consists of 12 residues. The germline V and J ends were trimmed by 7 bases and 2 bases, with 7 bases remaining between them. Germline loops: CDR1 MNHEY, CDR2 SMNVEV (reference sequence). The CDR3 DNA is TGTGCCAGCACTTCCTTCACAGATACGCAGTATTTT. The encoded protein is CASTSFTDTQYF.

This clone was seen more than once but under ten times. The chain combines TRBV30 with TRBJ1-1; 7 nucleotides align to TRBD1. Germline V gene sequence: CDR1 GTSNPN, CDR2 SVGIG (reference sequence). Trimming removed 5 bases from V and 1 base from J; junction bases left unmatched: 4. The CDR3 sequence is 13 residues long. CDR3 in amino acids: CAWFRDRNTEAFF. In DNA, the CDR3 is TGTGCCTGGTTCCGGGACAGGAACACTGAAGCTTTCTTT. Full variable domain (missing parts from reference TRBV30 and TRBJ1-1): SQTIHQWPATLVQPVGSPLSLECTVEGTSNPNLYWYRQAAGRGLQLLFYSVGIGQISSEVPQNLSASRPQDRQFILSSKKLLLSDSGFYLCAWFRDRNTEAFFGQGTRLTVV.

This clone appeared a few times. The V call is TRBV30, the J call TRBJ1-2; 9 bases agree with TRBD1. This CDR3 comprises 13 residues. V lost 5 bases and J lost 7; bases outside the gene matches: 8. CDR1 is GTSNPN and CDR2 is SVGIG in the germline V gene (reference sequence). CDR3 nucleotides: TGTGCCTGGGAACAGGGGGCGATAAGTGGCTACACCTTC. The encoded protein is CAWEQGAISGYTF.